This T cell receptor beta chain originates from a study of early stage breast cancer tumors. About the study: The ER+/PR+/HER2- tumors included about 8 ductal and a handful of lobular carcinomas. Study conclusions and caveats: Most shared enriched TCRB sequences were commonly generated ones.

With V trimmed by 6 bases and J by 2 bases, 4 bases remained unmatched. Germline V lookup: CDR1 LGHNT, CDR2 FRNRAP. CDR3 size: 15 residues. Sequencing was performed with immunoSEQ multiplex PCR; in TCRdb, only in-frame clones are kept and a portion is missing. The sample holds about 50,000 clones, 70% to 80% seen once. Points on this clone: The antigen is unknown.

The V gene is TRBV12-5, the J gene TRBJ2-1, with 10 bases lining up with TRBD2. Sequencing input: blood. The receptor comes from a person aged 30 to 39 with breast cancer. In DNA, the CDR3 is TGTGCTAGTGGCCCCGGGACTAGCGCCTACAATGAGCAGTTCTTC. Amino acid sequence: CASGPGTSAYNEQFF.